The source of this T cell receptor beta chain is a study of blood T cells in healthy people across ages (dated by TCRdb to between 2014 and 2016). About the study as a whole: In model experiments, roughly one uniquely barcoded TCR beta cDNA molecule per two T cells was captured by template switching. The study measured age-related changes in TCR beta repertoire diversity using deep sequencing normalized with unique cDNA molecular identifiers. The donors were divided into four age groups: young (average approximately 16 years), middle-aged (about 40), aged (about 61) and long-lived (roughly 82). To avoid experimental bias, donors of different ages were spread randomly across the sequencing lanes. Using the same blood draw, the study looked at two additional independent replicas of 1 million unique cDNA reads for two donors, one aged 18 to 30 and the other aged 80 or older.

General study outcomes and caveats: Observed TCR beta diversity correlated strongly with the percentage of naive T cells measured by flow cytometry. Estimates of total diversity based on one million sequenced T cells were considered lower bounds and underestimates. Donor CMV infection status was unknown, potentially confounding age-related changes in expanded clonotypes. Compared with the aged group, more naive CD4+ T cells, fewer expanded clones and increased TCR diversity were shown by the long-lived group, suggesting age selection. Observed TCR beta diversity per million T cells fell roughly linearly with age, and a significant reduction was already apparent by age around 40. Bulk unsorted PBMC profiling prevented conclusive comparison of naive and antigen-experienced compartments.

Trimming takes 3 bases from V and 4 bases from J, and the germline ends sit 15 bases apart. The germline V gene provides CDR1 SGHTA and CDR2 FQGNSA. From the cysteine through the phenylalanine, the CDR3 covers 15 amino acids. Of all the DNA, just the CDR3 is kept, 45 bases in frame from base 1. Library generation was performed with 5' RACE. Sequenced on an Illumina HiSeq 2500. A second PCR of roughly 6 to 11 cycles was run with a J-beta primer mix and a sample-barcoded 5' primer. Each TCR beta cDNA molecule received a unique molecular identifier from a template-switch 5' adaptor carrying 12 random nucleotides. Each sample yielded at least 2.5 million CDR3-containing paired-end reads. The Mint cDNA synthesis kit, primed by a TRBC-specific oligonucleotide, was used to synthesize first-strand cDNA from all RNA. Following uracil-DNA glycosylase treatment, a first 18-cycle PCR with universal primers M1SS and BC2_uni_R was performed on all cDNA. The paper's processing steps were these. For normalization, 1 million high-quality reads, each with a distinct molecular identifier, were randomly selected from each sample. Reads sharing molecular identifiers were discarded rather than binned into consensus sequences. MiTCR, with a Q25 quality threshold and the strictest error-elimination algorithm, was used for CDR3 identification, clonotype clustering and error correction. A nonparametric unseen species model with Euler transformation was used to estimate lower-bound total TCR beta diversity. TCRdb reprocessed the public reads (quality trimming at Q25 with fastp, clone calling with MiXCR) and kept in-frame beta chains. Rows merge per CDR3 protein into single entries with the most common DNA and genes. TCRdb assigned the V and J calls; the authors' analysis was not used. The sample contains around 870,000 distinct CDR3 sequences, around 28% of them found a single time. The top ten clonotypes cover 15% to 20% of the sample.

This clonotype has at least ten counts. Its specific antigen is unknown. Base quality data are lacking; no much larger clone is found one base away. The donors were under 40 Caucasian individuals from Russia, aged 6 to 90 years, who were systemically healthy. Ten milliliters of peripheral blood were drawn from each donor into EDTA-treated Vacutainer tubes. Ficoll-Paque density-gradient centrifugation was used to isolate PBMCs, with at least 6.5 million obtained per sample. Total RNA was extracted from PBMCs with Trizol reagent, with at least 5.5 micrograms obtained per sample. Naive CD45RAhigh/CD27high T cell percentages were measured by flow cytometry on a PBMC aliquot from every donor.

This receptor was obtained from a woman of 80 years or more in good health. Recombination connected TRBV7-2 to TRBJ1-2, with no confidently assigned D gene. The sequenced sample consisted of blood. At the DNA level, the sequence is TGTGCCAGCAGCTTCCCAGACTCCCTATTCTATGGCTACACCTTC. Its amino acids are CASSFPDSLFYGYTF. With the portions outside the CDR3 filled from the reference TRBV7-2 and TRBJ1-2 genes, the complete variable region becomes GAGVSQSPSNKVTEKGKDVELRCDPISGHTALYWYRQSLGQGLEFLIYFQGNSAPDKSGLPSDRFSAERTGGSVSTLTIQRTQQEDSAVYLCASSFPDSLFYGYTFGSGTRLTVV.